The 26 T cell receptor beta chains in this list originate from one sample, sequenced in a study of cytomegalovirus exposure and HLA in healthy donors. In the PCR, 60 Vbeta and 13 Jbeta primers were used. TCRdb's copy holds only in-frame clones and misses some; the assay was immunoSEQ multiplex PCR. This sample yields under 150,000 clones, of which approximately 82% are seen a single time; more than 1.5% belongs to the top ten. Specimen: PBMCs. The receptors derive from a man aged 35-49 years in good health and CMV-seronegative.

The chain recombines TRBV28 with TRBJ2-7; 8 bases agree with TRBD1. From germline, CDR1 is MDHEN and CDR2 SYDVKM. The V segment lost 0 bases and the J segment 2 bases; nucleotides outside the gene matches: 0. The CDR3 contains 14 residues. This chain's CDR3 is CASSLWDRAYEQYF. CDR3 in DNA: TGTGCCAGCAGTTTATGGGACAGGGCCTACGAGCAGTACTTC. Full variable domain (missing parts from reference TRBV28 and TRBJ2-7): DVKVTQSSRYLVKRTGEKVFLECVQDMDHENMFWYRQDPGLGLRLIYFSYDVKMKEKGDIPEGYSVSREKKERFSLILESASTNQTSMYLCASSLWDRAYEQYFGPGTRLTVT.

V gene TRBV30 combines with J gene TRBJ1-6; a possible D gene is TRBD1 (6 bases). Per germline, CDR1 GTSNPN and CDR2 SVGIG (reference sequence). CDR3 length: 13 amino acids. The ends were cut back, 5 bases at V and 9 bases at J, with 14 bases in the middle. CDR3 coding DNA: TGTGCCTGGGAAATTAGGGGGGGTTCACCCCTCCACTTT. Encoded protein: CAWEIRGGSPLHF.

The gene calls are TRBV15 and TRBJ2-4; 9 bases are shared with TRBD2. Unmatched junction bases numbered 10, after V lost 7 bases and J lost 0 bases. The germline gives CDR1 LNHNV, CDR2 YYDKDF (reference sequence). This CDR3 is 17 amino acids long. The CDR3 DNA reads as TGTGCCACCACGGCGGGGGGGTCCCCCCCAGCCAAAAACATTCAGTACTTC. Protein: CATTAGGSPPAKNIQYF.

The CDR3 sequence: CASRTGGRDTEAFF. The CDR3 bases are TGTGCCAGCCGGACAGGGGGCCGGGACACTGAAGCTTTCTTT. The chain has TRBV7-2 and TRBJ1-1; TRBD1 matches 11 bases. With V trimmed by 8 bases and J by 3 bases, 5 bases remained unmatched. The CDR3 covers 14 residues. Looked up from germline, CDR1 is SGHTA and CDR2 is FQGNSA.

The V gene is TRBV9, the J gene TRBJ2-1; maybe TRBD1 (6 bases). The CDR3 consists of 14 residues. The germline V and J ends were trimmed by 2 bases and 6 bases, with 12 bases remaining between them. Germline-derived CDR1 and CDR2 are SGDLS and YYNGEE. The CDR3 sequence: CASSVAGVGNEQFF. The CDR3 bases are TGTGCCAGCAGCGTTGCAGGGGTCGGCAATGAGCAGTTCTTC.

A single count supports this clone. The junction departs from germline at one end; a sequencing error may be responsible. The chain employs TRBV7-9 and TRBJ1-2; 8 bases fit TRBD1. CDR1 and CDR2 (germline): SEHNR, FQNEAQ (reference sequence). The CDR3 contains 13 residues. For the CDR3, the DNA is TGTTCCAGCAGCTACAGGGGGGACTATGGCTACACCTTC. It translates to CSSSYRGDYGYTF.

The J gene is TRBJ1-1, the V gene TRBV2; D gene uncertain. V was clipped by 5 bases and J by 4 bases, with 14 bases between them. CDR3 length: 14 amino acids. CDR1 is SNHLY, CDR2 FYNNEI, per germline. The CDR3 sequence is CASSLGFEGTEAFF. Written as DNA, the CDR3 is TGTGCCAGCAGTTTAGGGTTCGAGGGCACTGAAGCTTTCTTT.

The chain carries TRBV2 and TRBJ1-1; the match to TRBD1 covers 8 bases. V lost 6 bases to trimming and J lost 1 base; unmatched junction nucleotides: 1. This CDR3 region has 13 residues. Germline assignment: CDR1 SNHLY and CDR2 FYNNEI. The CDR3 nucleotides read TGTGCCAGCAGAGGGACAGGGAACACTGAAGCTTTCTTT. Translated, it gives CASRGTGNTEAFF. The full variable domain, completed using reference TRBV2 and TRBJ1-1, is EPEVTQTPSHQVTQMGQEVILRCVPISNHLYFYWYRQILGQKVEFLVSFYNNEISEKSEIFDDQFSVERPDGSNFTLKIRSTKLEDSAMYFCASRGTGNTEAFFGQGTRLTVV.

CDR3 in DNA: TGTGCCAGCAGAATAGACCGACAGTATAATTCACCCCTCCACTTT. This translates into CASRIDRQYNSPLHF. The chain uses TRBV2 and TRBJ1-6; tentatively, D is TRBD1 (5 bases). CDR1 is SNHLY and CDR2 is FYNNEI in the germline V gene. This CDR3 region has 15 residues. Trimming removed 6 bases at V and 4 bases at J, with 13 bases between.

J is TRBJ2-7 and V is TRBV28, with TRBD1 matching over 8 bases. The CDR3 sequence is 12 residues long. Germline V gene sequence: CDR1 MDHEN, CDR2 SYDVKM. Unmatched junction bases numbered 7, after V lost 2 bases and J lost 13 bases. The CDR3 is CASSLADRVEYF. DNA for the CDR3: TGTGCCAGCAGTTTAGCGGACAGGGTAGAATACTTC.

Only a few counts were recorded for this clone. V usage is TRBV5-1 and J usage is TRBJ1-6; 7 positions agree with TRBD1. The junction had 16 bases not matched to a gene; V was cut back by 4 bases and J by 9 bases. From germline, CDR1 is SGHRS and CDR2 YFSETQ. The length of the CDR3 is 17 residues. In DNA form, the CDR3 reads TGCGCCAGCAGCCCGGGACAGAGGACGGCCTTGGGTTCACCCCTCCACTTT. Translating gives CASSPGQRTALGSPLHF.

The V and J genes are TRBV5-6 and TRBJ2-7; tentatively, D is TRBD2 (5 bases). Germline CDR1 and CDR2: SGHDT and YYEEEE. The CDR3 covers 15 residues. The V gene lost 4 bases and the J gene lost 3 bases, with 17 bases spanning the gap. The CDR3 spells CASSRAGGLLYEQYF. The CDR3 DNA follows: TGTGCCAGCAGCCGGGCAGGCGGGCTCCTCTACGAGCAGTACTTC.

This clone has only a few counts. The gene calls are TRBV7-2 and TRBJ2-1; D perhaps matches TRBD2 (6 bases). The length of the CDR3 is 15 residues. V shed 0 bases and J shed 2 bases, with 8 bases lying between them. The V gene's germline CDR1 is SGHTA and CDR2 FQGNSA. CDR3 sequence: CASSLASGPYNEQFF. CDR3 coding DNA: TGTGCCAGCAGCTTAGCTAGCGGACCCTACAATGAGCAGTTCTTC.

The V gene is TRBV18, the J gene TRBJ2-7, with D perhaps TRBD1 (5 bases). The germline gives CDR1 KGHSH, CDR2 LQKENI. The CDR3 spans 14 residues. The V end lost 6 bases, the J end lost 5 bases, and 17 bases lay between the germline ends. The CDR3 loop reads CASSPSRGPDEQYF. The CDR3 nucleotides are TGTGCCAGCTCCCCCAGTAGGGGCCCTGACGAGCAGTACTTC.

The chain uses TRBV19 and TRBJ2-5; 7 bases agree with TRBD1. The J call could be wrong; TRBJ2-7 is a better fit for the DNA end. The CDR3 consists of 14 residues. CDR1 and CDR2 (germline): LNHDA, SQIVND (reference sequence). For the CDR3, the DNA is TGTGCCAGTAGCGGGCAGGGGGTGGCGGGCGAGCAGTACTTC. Its protein product is CASSGQGVAGEQYF.

This rearrangement joins TRBV18 to TRBJ1-5; D may be TRBD1 (6 bases). CDR3 length equals 16 residues. Germline loops: CDR1 KGHSH, CDR2 LQKENI. V lost 1 base and J lost 5, with 15 bases in between. CDR3 in amino acids: CASSPRQTGLDQPQHF. As DNA, the CDR3 is TGTGCCAGCTCACCACGACAAACAGGGCTCGATCAGCCCCAGCATTTT.

J is TRBJ2-7 and V is TRBV7-2; possibly TRBD2 for D (6 bases). The germline V gene has CDR1 SGHTA and CDR2 FQGNSA. Between the trimmed V and J ends, which lost 1 base and 3 bases, there was a span of 16 bases. The length of the CDR3 is 16 residues. CDR3: CASSLDGRERNYEQYF. The CDR3 DNA reads as TGTGCCAGCAGCTTAGACGGACGGGAGCGGAACTACGAGCAGTACTTC.

The J gene is TRBJ2-7, the V gene TRBV29-1; 7 bases align to TRBD1. The CDR3 is made up of 11 amino acids. Trimming at V came to 7 bases and at J to 3 bases, leaving 3 bases not matched to a gene. Germline V gives CDR1 SQVTM, CDR2 ANQGSEA. The CDR3 nucleotides read TGCAGCGGGGGACAGTTCTACGAGCAGTACTTC. Protein: CSGGQFYEQYF.

The chain carries TRBV27 and TRBJ2-7, with D possibly being TRBD1 (6 bases). The CDR3 has 14 amino acids. V was shortened by 0 bases and J by 0 bases, with 6 bases between the two germline ends. Looked up from germline, CDR1 is MNHEY and CDR2 is SMNVEV (reference sequence). CDR3 in amino acids: CASSLSDSSYEQYF. For the CDR3, the DNA is TGTGCCAGCAGTTTATCGGACAGCTCCTACGAGCAGTACTTC.

The chain employs TRBV2 and TRBJ2-1, with 8 bases matching TRBD2. This CDR3 spans 15 amino acids. CDR1 and CDR2 from the germline V gene are SNHLY and FYNNEI. Trimming at V came to 10 bases and at J to 5 bases, leaving 13 bases not matched to a gene. CDR3 in amino acids: CATSSRIAGNNEQFF. The DNA of the CDR3 is TGTGCCACCTCAAGCAGAATAGCGGGGAACAATGAGCAGTTCTTC.

The chain carries TRBV6-6 and TRBJ1-1; 8 bases fit TRBD1. Trimming removed 6 bases from V and 6 bases from J; junction bases left unmatched: 12. This CDR3 region has 15 residues. Germline CDR1 and CDR2: MNHNY and SVGAGI (reference sequence). CDR3 loop: CASRDTRQGFSEAFF. CDR3 DNA sequence: TGTGCCAGCAGAGATACCAGACAGGGGTTCTCTGAAGCTTTCTTT.

The chain uses TRBV5-5 and TRBJ1-5; a weak D match, TRBD1 (5 bases). The germline gives CDR1 SGHKS, CDR2 YYEKEE (reference sequence). CDR3 length: 15 residues. V was clipped by 4 bases and J by 3 bases, with 14 bases between them. This CDR3 is CASSVGASYNQPQHF. The CDR3 bases are TGTGCCAGCAGCGTAGGGGCCTCCTACAATCAGCCCCAGCATTTT. Combining the CDR3 with reference TRBV5-5 and TRBJ1-5 gives the whole variable domain DAGVTQSPTHLIKTRGQQVTLRCSPISGHKSVSWYQQVLGQGPQFIFQYYEKEERGRGNFPDRFSARQFPNYSSELNVNALLLGDSALYLCASSVGASYNQPQHFGDGTRLSIL.

The chain recombines TRBV27 with TRBJ2-2; 7 nucleotides agree with TRBD1. Germline loops: CDR1 MNHEY, CDR2 SMNVEV (reference sequence). V dropped 5 bases and J dropped 6; count of bases not matched to a gene: 6. This CDR3 region has 14 residues. Here the CDR3 reads CASSTRQGPGELFF. For the CDR3, the DNA is TGTGCCAGCAGTACCCGACAGGGACCCGGGGAGCTGTTTTTT.

The chain couples TRBV5-6 to TRBJ2-3; D possibly corresponds to TRBD1 (5 bases). Germline V gene sequence: CDR1 SGHDT, CDR2 YYEEEE. The V and J ends lost 0 bases and 5 bases respectively, with 13 bases between them. The CDR3 spans 15 residues. CDR3 sequence reads: CASSLVPGNLDTQYF. The DNA for the CDR3 is TGTGCCAGCAGCTTGGTCCCAGGGAATCTAGATACGCAGTATTTT.

J is TRBJ2-1 and V is TRBV7-8; TRBD1 is a possible D gene (6 bases). Between the trimmed V and J ends, which lost 4 bases and 1 base, there was a span of 17 bases. Germline assignment: CDR1 SGHVS and CDR2 FQNEAQ. The CDR3 is 17 residues long. CDR3 amino acids: CASSSVGGRGSYNEQFF. In DNA form, the CDR3 reads TGTGCCAGCAGCTCCGTTGGGGGCAGGGGTTCCTACAATGAGCAGTTCTTC.

The V call is TRBV7-9, the J call TRBJ2-5, with a tentative D call TRBD1 (6 bases). The CDR3 spans 12 residues. Trimming left V 5 bases short and J 3 bases short, with 7 bases between. Germline CDR1 is SEHNR and CDR2 is FQNEAQ (reference sequence). The CDR3 nucleotides read TGTGCCAGCAGCAGACAGGAAGAGACCCAGTACTTC. This gives the protein CASSRQEETQYF.